A single sample is the source of the 31 T cell receptor beta chains below, sequenced in a study of T cell repertoires in cytomegalovirus infection. TCRdb reanalysed the reads using MiXCR and keeps one entry per CDR3 protein. This table holds some 180,000 distinct CDR3 sequences, less than 9.5% found once. Sample: PBMCs. Receptor source: a human donor in good health (CMV status not recorded). Some clones in this sample may be carry-over from other donors' samples.

This clonotype was seen many times. This CDR3 reads CASSSYGTGGYGYTF. CDR3 nucleotide sequence: TGTGCCAGCAGTTCTTATGGGACGGGGGGCTATGGCTACACCTTC. This chain joins TRBV6-1 and TRBJ1-2; D perhaps matches TRBD1 (5 bases). The CDR3 is made up of 15 amino acids. Germline V lookup: CDR1 MNHNS, CDR2 SASEGT. V lost 5 bases and J lost 4, with 17 bases in between.

The rearrangement uses TRBV5-1 and TRBJ2-1; 11 nucleotides agree with TRBD1. V shed 2 bases, J shed 6 bases, and the junction held 4 bases outside the gene matches. In germline, CDR1 is SGHRS, CDR2 YFSETQ. CDR3 size: 15 residues. The CDR3 DNA is TGCGCCAGCAGCTTTGGGACAGGGGGTCTCAATGAGCAGTTCTTC. It codes for CASSFGTGGLNEQFF.

This chain uses TRBV28 with TRBJ2-5; 10 bases align to TRBD2. V trimming: 4 bases; J trimming: 5 bases; junction bases outside the gene matches: 10. CDR3 length: 16 residues. Germline V lookup: CDR1 MDHEN, CDR2 SYDVKM. CDR3 residues: CASSSQREGRRETQYF. As DNA, the CDR3 is TGTGCCAGCAGTTCCCAGCGGGAGGGCCGTCGGGAGACCCAGTACTTC.

This clonotype appeared many times. The rearrangement joins TRBV7-9 to TRBJ1-3; D is unresolved. The germline CDR1 and CDR2 sequences are SEHNR and FQNEAQ (reference sequence). Trimming took 5 bases from V and 6 from J, leaving 8 bases between them. The CDR3 has 12 amino acids. In nucleotides, the CDR3 is TGTGCCAGCAGCCCGACCGAAAACACCATATATTTT. This encodes CASSPTENTIYF.

This clonotype was counted a few times. V is TRBV5-8 and J is TRBJ2-5; TRBD2 agrees at 7 bases. This CDR3 has 14 amino acids. J lost 2 bases, V lost 3 bases, and 4 bases had no gene match. Germline V gene lookup returns CDR1 SGHTS and CDR2 YDEGEE. In nucleotides, the CDR3 is TGTGCCAGCAGCTCAGGGACTACTCAAGAGACCCAGTACTTC. It is translated as CASSSGTTQETQYF.

This clonotype showed up many times. This chain uses TRBV7-9 with TRBJ1-1; unclear D gene. Trimming cost V 5 bases and J 1 base, with 11 bases left between them. Germline V gene data show CDR1 as SEHNR and CDR2 as FQNEAQ (reference sequence). This CDR3 has 14 amino acids. CDR3 loop: CASSGLVGNTEAFF. The CDR3, as DNA: TGTGCCAGCAGCGGGTTAGTCGGGAACACTGAAGCTTTCTTT.

Many counts were recorded for this clonotype. The gene calls are TRBV7-9 and TRBJ1-2; no firm D call. Germline V gene lookup returns CDR1 SEHNR and CDR2 FQNEAQ (reference sequence). This CDR3 spans 12 amino acids. The CDR3 here is CAGSGPNYGYTF. CDR3 sequence (DNA): TGTGCAGGTTCCGGGCCCAACTATGGCTACACCTTC.

Ten or more counts support this clonotype. V usage is TRBV12-3 or TRBV12-4 and J usage is TRBJ1-2, with 8 positions matching TRBD1. The CDR3 consists of 14 residues. V lost 6 bases, J lost 4 bases, and 7 bases stayed unmatched. The CDR3 DNA reads as TGTGCCAGCAGCTATGGACAGGGCTCCTATGGCTACACCTTC. Encoded protein: CASSYGQGSYGYTF.

This clonotype was seen ten or more times. This chain links TRBV7-2 with TRBJ1-2; 7 bases agree with TRBD1. Germline values: CDR1 SGHTA, CDR2 FQGNSA. The length of the CDR3 is 16 residues. Trimming cost V 5 bases and J 0 bases; bases outside gene matches: 9. The DNA for the CDR3 is TGTGCCAGCAGCCAGGCCGGGACAGATGCTAACTATGGCTACACCTTC. Its translation: CASSQAGTDANYGYTF.

This clonotype has a handful of counts. The chain combines TRBV9 with TRBJ1-1; D gene unclear. V shed 2 bases and J shed 3 bases, with 11 bases lying between them. CDR3 length: 14 amino acids. CDR1 SGDLS and CDR2 YYNGEE come from the germline V gene. CDR3: CASSVSGGHTEAFF. The CDR3 DNA sequence: TGTGCCAGCAGCGTTTCGGGTGGCCACACTGAAGCTTTCTTT. Variable domain in full (rest from reference TRBV9 and TRBJ1-1): DSGVTQTPKHLITATGQRVTLRCSPRSGDLSVYWYQQSLDQGLQFLIQYYNGEERAKGNILERFSAQQFPDLHSELNLSSLELGDSALYFCASSVSGGHTEAFFGQGTRLTVV.

The sample holds many counts of this clonotype. The rearrangement uses TRBV11-2 and TRBJ2-6; D possibly corresponds to TRBD2 (6 bases). The CDR3 has 17 amino acids. V was clipped by 1 base and J by 3 bases, with 13 bases between them. Germline assignment: CDR1 SGHAT and CDR2 FQNNGV. This CDR3 is CASSLGTMGGGANVLTF. Written as DNA, the CDR3 is TGTGCCAGCAGCTTAGGCACTATGGGGGGTGGGGCCAACGTCCTGACTTTC.

V gene TRBV12-3 or TRBV12-4 combines with J gene TRBJ1-1; 7 bases align to TRBD1. V gave up 1 base and J gave up 0 bases; unmatched junction bases: 5. This CDR3 contains 16 residues. This chain's CDR3 is CASSLELGQMNTEAFF. Written as DNA, the CDR3 is TGTGCCAGCAGTTTAGAATTGGGACAGATGAACACTGAAGCTTTCTTT.

This clonotype was recorded at least ten times. The rearrangement links TRBV29-1 to TRBJ1-1; tentative D call: TRBD1 (5 bases). The V end lost 6 bases, the J end lost 4 bases, and 18 bases lay between the germline ends. This CDR3 region has 14 residues. Germline CDR1 is SQVTM and CDR2 is ANQGSEA. The CDR3 bases are TGCAGCGTGGTGGGGAAGGTTGGGGCCACTGAAGCTTTCTTT. Protein: CSVVGKVGATEAFF.

This chain links TRBV5-1 with TRBJ2-2, with D maybe TRBD2 (5 bases). Germline CDR1 reads SGHRS; CDR2 reads YFSETQ. CDR3 length equals 15 residues. Trimming stripped 2 bases from V and 7 bases from J, with 15 bases between. This CDR3 reads CASSLRLLAGGELFF. CDR3 in DNA: TGCGCCAGCAGCTTAAGGCTCCTAGCAGGCGGGGAGCTGTTTTTT.

This clonotype was counted ten times or more. The rearrangement uses TRBV11-2 and TRBJ1-1, with 10 bases identical to TRBD1. The CDR3 runs 13 residues. Germline V gene sequence: CDR1 SGHAT, CDR2 FQNNGV. J gave up 4 bases and V 6 bases, and 2 bases lay outside the gene matches. The CDR3 sequence is CASSRDRGTEAFF. CDR3 DNA: TGTGCCAGCAGTAGGGACAGGGGCACTGAAGCTTTCTTT.

This clonotype was counted only a few times. The V and J genes are TRBV7-9 and TRBJ1-1; D unresolved. Per the germline V gene, CDR1 is SEHNR and CDR2 is FQNEAQ (reference sequence). The V gene lost 7 bases and the J gene lost 2 bases, with 8 bases spanning the gap. The CDR3 totals 12 residues. The CDR3 here is CASTRANTEAFF. The DNA for the CDR3 is TGTGCCAGCACCCGAGCTAACACTGAAGCTTTCTTT.

The sample holds a few counts of this clonotype. The chain carries TRBV15 and TRBJ1-2; perhaps TRBD1 as D (5 bases). This CDR3 is built from 14 residues. CDR1 LNHNV and CDR2 YYDKDF come from the germline V gene (reference sequence). V was cut by 0 bases and J by 4 bases, with 9 bases left in between. CDR3 DNA sequence: TGTGCCACCAGCAGAGATTCAGGGATCTATGGCTACACCTTC. The encoded protein is CATSRDSGIYGYTF.

This clonotype was found many times. The DNA of the CDR3 is TGTGCCAGCAGCTTGATTGGGGGGCTAGTAACAGATACGCAGTATTTT. It is translated as CASSLIGGLVTDTQYF. The rearrangement links TRBV7-2 to TRBJ2-3; either TRBD1 or TRBD2 may fit D (6 bases each). This CDR3 spans 16 amino acids. Per germline, CDR1 SGHTA and CDR2 FQGNSA. V was shortened by 3 bases and J by 3 bases, with 16 bases between the two germline ends.

This clonotype was seen many times. The chain uses TRBV7-2 and TRBJ1-3; D is undetermined. CDR3 length: 15 amino acids. Germline CDR1 reads SGHTA; CDR2 reads FQGNSA. Trimming took 1 base from V and 4 from J, leaving 11 bases between them. The CDR3 spells CASSLEAGFGNTIYF. The CDR3 nucleotides are TGTGCCAGCAGCTTAGAAGCTGGGTTCGGAAACACCATATATTTT. The full variable domain, completed using reference TRBV7-2 and TRBJ1-3, is GAGVSQSPSNKVTEKGKDVELRCDPISGHTALYWYRQSLGQGLEFLIYFQGNSAPDKSGLPSDRFSAERTGGSVSTLTIQRTQQEDSAVYLCASSLEAGFGNTIYFGEGSWLTVV.

The rearrangement joins TRBV28 to TRBJ2-2; the D gene could be TRBD1 or TRBD2 (5 bases each). V gave up 7 bases and J gave up 6 bases, with 18 bases separating them. The CDR3 covers 15 residues. Germline V gene data show CDR1 as MDHEN and CDR2 as SYDVKM. CDR3 amino acids: CASTQGDVGAGELFF. CDR3 nucleotides: TGTGCCAGCACCCAGGGAGATGTGGGAGCCGGGGAGCTGTTTTTT.

This clonotype has a single count. This sequence may be a read error, since a much larger clone differs from it by one base. The V call is TRBV5-1, the J call TRBJ2-2; TRBD2 matches at 10 bases. Germline V gene lookup returns CDR1 SGHRS and CDR2 YFSETQ. The CDR3 is 17 amino acids. CDR3 coding DNA: TGCGCCAGCAGCTTGGTTACTAGCGGGACGAACATCGGGGAGCTGTTTTTT. Amino acids: CASSLVTSGTNIGELFF. Together with reference TRBV5-1 and TRBJ2-2, the CDR3 gives the full variable domain: KAGVTQTPRYLIKTRGQQVTLSCSPISGHRSVSWYQQTPGQGLQFLFEYFSETQRNKGNFPGRFSGRQFSNSRSEMNVSTLELGDSALYLCASSLVTSGTNIGELFFGEGSRLTVL.

This clonotype has only a few counts. V is TRBV28 and J is TRBJ2-1; TRBD2 might be the D (7 bases). Germline lookup yields CDR1 MDHEN and CDR2 SYDVKM. The V end was cut by 2 bases, the J end by 14 bases, with 22 bases between. CDR3 length equals 15 residues. The CDR3 DNA reads as TGTGCCAGCAGTTTAACACTTTCAGTCAGGGAGGGGGAGTTCTTC. It specifies CASSLTLSVREGEFF. The variable domain in full, completed from reference TRBV28 and TRBJ2-1, reads DVKVTQSSRYLVKRTGEKVFLECVQDMDHENMFWYRQDPGLGLRLIYFSYDVKMKEKGDIPEGYSVSREKKERFSLILESASTNQTSMYLCASSLTLSVREGEFFGPGTRLTVL.

This clonotype was seen at least ten times. The chain has TRBV7-2 and TRBJ2-7; 9 nucleotides align to TRBD1. Germline trimming cut 6 bases from V and 2 bases from J; bases unmatched to any gene: 8. Germline V gene sequence: CDR1 SGHTA, CDR2 FQGNSA. The CDR3 length is 15 residues. CDR3 loop: CASRPTGGGTYEQYF. CDR3 coding DNA: TGTGCCAGCAGACCTACAGGGGGCGGTACCTACGAGCAGTACTTC.

Many counts were recorded for this clonotype. This chain joins TRBV12-3 or TRBV12-4 and TRBJ2-3; 7 nucleotides line up with TRBD1. This CDR3 has 13 residues. V gave up 6 bases and J gave up 6 bases; unmatched junction bases: 6. The CDR3 DNA reads TGTGCCAGCAGCTACGACAGGGAGGATACGCAGTATTTT. Residues: CASSYDREDTQYF.

The chain couples TRBV28 to TRBJ2-1; 12 bases line up with TRBD2. J was trimmed by 5 bases and V by 5 bases; bases with no gene match: 4. Germline loops: CDR1 MDHEN, CDR2 SYDVKM. CDR3 size: 15 residues. CDR3 sequence: CASSPSGRDNNEQFF. The CDR3 DNA reads TGTGCCAGCAGTCCTAGCGGGAGGGATAACAATGAGCAGTTCTTC.

In the case of this clonotype: Without the conserved terminal phenylalanine or tryptophan, this CDR3 likely stems from a read error. The CDR3 nucleotides read TGCGCCAGCGACCCCCAGGGGGGAGGCGCAGATACGCAGTATTTA. It specifies CASDPQGGGADTQYL. The rearrangement joins TRBV23-1 to TRBJ2-3, with D possibly being TRBD1 (7 bases). TRBV23-1 is an ORF, and what it does is uncertain. This CDR3 contains 15 residues. V shed 8 bases and J shed 4 bases, with 19 bases lying between them.

The gene calls are TRBV7-2 and TRBJ1-6, with D hard to call. CDR3 length: 12 amino acids. Germline V gene lookup returns CDR1 SGHTA and CDR2 FQGNSA. Trimming took 4 bases from V and 7 from J, leaving 5 bases between them. The CDR3 DNA sequence: TGTGCCAGCAGCTATAGGAATTCACCCCTCCACTTT. It translates to CASSYRNSPLHF. The full variable domain, completed using reference TRBV7-2 and TRBJ1-6, is GAGVSQSPSNKVTEKGKDVELRCDPISGHTALYWYRQSLGQGLEFLIYFQGNSAPDKSGLPSDRFSAERTGGSVSTLTIQRTQQEDSAVYLCASSYRNSPLHFGNGTRLTVT.

This clonotype was counted at least ten times. The gene calls are TRBV6-5 and TRBJ2-7; D is perhaps TRBD1 or TRBD2 (5 bases each). The germline gives CDR1 MNHEY, CDR2 SVGAGI. Deletions cut 8 bases from V and 3 bases from J, with 17 bases between. The CDR3 length is 14 residues. The CDR3 nucleotides are TGTGCCAGCGGTTTTCCGGGACGGTACTACGAGCAGTACTTC. Translated, it gives CASGFPGRYYEQYF.

This clonotype was counted between two and nine times. The V call is TRBV6-2 or TRBV6-3, the J call TRBJ1-5; a weak D match, TRBD1 (6 bases). The CDR3 contains 16 residues. V was shortened by 6 bases and J by 10 bases, with 25 bases between the two germline ends. Germline loops: CDR1 MNHEY, CDR2 SVGEGT. The CDR3: CASSELITGSRDPQHF. The CDR3 coding sequence is TGTGCCAGCAGCGAACTAATCACAGGGAGCCGGGATCCCCAGCATTTT.

The sample holds a few counts of this clonotype. The rearrangement joins TRBV9 to TRBJ2-5, with D perhaps TRBD2 (5 bases). Per the germline V gene, CDR1 is SGDLS and CDR2 is YYNGEE. CDR3 length equals 15 residues. V lost 1 base and J lost 4, with 14 bases in between. For the CDR3, the DNA is TGTGCCAGCAGCGTAATCAGCGGCGGCTCAGAGACCCAGTACTTC. This sequence encodes CASSVISGGSETQYF.

This clonotype was counted at least ten times. This clone may be a read error of a much larger clone one base away. This chain connects TRBV7-3 to TRBJ2-6; TRBD2 agrees at 7 bases. After removal of 2 bases from V and 2 bases from J, the junction contained 0 bases not matched to a gene. CDR1 and CDR2 from the germline V gene are SGHTA and FQGTGA. This CDR3 contains 15 residues. The CDR3 DNA sequence: TGTGCCAGCAGCTTAGGGGGGGCTGGGGCCAACGTCCTGACTTTC. It is translated as CASSLGGAGANVLTF.